This TCR beta chain was captured in a study of T-cell reconstitution after alpha-beta-depleted transplantation in children. Notes on the study in general: Roughly two months post-transplant, alpha-beta T cells reportedly originated from several hundred graft clones that had expanded. T-cell numbers and diversity, one year after transplant, stemmed largely from T cells that were newly produced.

The TCRbeta library was prepared with unique molecular identifiers. TCRdb re-derived calls from the PCR reads in MiXCR, one entry per CDR3 protein. This table holds roughly 500,000 distinct CDR3 sequences, about 10% found once. The CDR3 length is 14 residues. The germline CDR1 and CDR2 sequences are MNHNS and SASEGT. V gave up 4 bases and J gave up 1 base, with 10 bases separating them. The sample holds many counts of this clonotype. Its antigen is not known. This rearrangement joins TRBV6-1 to TRBJ2-5; D perhaps matches TRBD2 (6 bases). The starting material was PBMCs, obtained before TCRalphabeta/CD19-depleted stem cell transplant. This TCR derives from a child aged 2 to 15 with inherited bone marrow failure, due to receive a stem cell transplant. The CDR3 nucleotides read TGTGCCAGCAGTGCCTGGGAGGTCCAAGAGACCCAGTACTTC. Translated: CASSAWEVQETQYF.